This T cell receptor beta chain comes out of a study of blood T cells in healthy people across ages. CDR1 is SGDLS, CDR2 YYNGEE, per germline. Trimming took off 8 bases at V and 5 bases at J, with 10 bases between the two ends. This CDR3 has 11 residues. Concerning this clonotype itself: Antigen specificity is unknown.

They isolated at least 7 million PBMCs from each sample. Study outcomes and limitations: Nothing was known about donor CMV status, and this possibly confounded expanded clonotype changes. As age increased, TCR beta diversity per million T cells fell in a roughly linear fashion.

Primers used in a second PCR of about 6 to 11 cycles were a sample-barcoded 5' primer and a J-beta primer mix. Each cDNA molecule, via a template-switch adaptor with 12 random nucleotides, was tagged. Via MiXCR, TCRdb re-called the 5' RACE reads, giving one row per CDR3 protein. The sample carries hundreds of thousands of distinct CDR3 sequences, roughly 60% recorded once. The chain recombines TRBV9 with TRBJ2-5, with unresolved D. The sequence was collected from a man younger than 40 in good health. Source material: blood. The CDR3 nucleotides are TGTGCCAGTGGCGAGAGGGAGACCCAGTACTTC. Its translation: CASGERETQYF.